These 11 T cell receptor beta chains share one sample of origin, sequenced in a study of cytotoxic CD8 clonotypes in ibrutinib-treated CLL. Clones were sequenced by immunoSEQ multiplex PCR, and TCRdb holds only the in-frame ones, with some missing. The table has tens of thousands of clones, roughly 72% seen once. The material sequenced was PBMCs, taken at disease progression, from a patient treated with ibrutinib. Receptor source: a human donor with chronic lymphocytic leukemia.

V and J are TRBV7-2 and TRBJ2-7; 8 bases match TRBD1. Per germline, CDR1 SGHTA and CDR2 FQGNSA. The CDR3 has 16 amino acids. Unmatched junction bases numbered 16, after V lost 5 bases and J lost 7 bases. DNA for the CDR3: TGTGCCAGCAGCCAGATGGACAGGGCCTTACTATTGGAGCAGTACTTC. Protein product: CASSQMDRALLLEQYF.

The rearrangement joins TRBV7-8 to TRBJ2-7, with D possibly being TRBD1 or TRBD2 (5 bases each). The CDR3 has 19 residues. Trimming took 1 base from V and 3 from J, leaving 25 bases between them. Germline V gives CDR1 SGHVS, CDR2 FQNEAQ. This CDR3 is CASSLGSFFRDVILYEQYF. The DNA of the CDR3 is TGTGCCAGCAGCTTAGGGAGTTTTTTCAGGGACGTTATTCTCTACGAGCAGTACTTC.

The chain recombines TRBV6-4 with TRBJ2-1; 11 positions match TRBD2. The J segment lost 3 bases and the V segment lost 6 bases, leaving 4 bases of the junction unmatched. The CDR3 spans 15 residues. CDR1 and CDR2 from the germline V gene are MRHNA and SNTAGT. CDR3: CASSLLAGDYNEQFF. The CDR3 nucleotides read TGTGCCAGCAGCCTACTAGCGGGGGACTACAATGAGCAGTTCTTC.

V gene TRBV6-5 combines with J gene TRBJ1-1; D possibly corresponds to TRBD1 (5 bases). Germline V gives CDR1 MNHEY, CDR2 SVGAGI. There are 13 residues in the CDR3. The V gene lost 0 bases and the J gene lost 5 bases, with 7 bases spanning the gap. CDR3 loop: CASSYSYRTEAFF. DNA for the CDR3: TGTGCCAGCAGTTACTCGTACAGGACTGAAGCTTTCTTT.

J is TRBJ1-1 and V is TRBV13, with D tentatively TRBD1 (5 bases). The CDR3 consists of 17 residues. V lost 4 bases, J lost 0 bases, and 18 bases lay in between. Germline values: CDR1 PRHDT, CDR2 FYEKMQ (reference sequence). The CDR3 region is CASSSDRGGNLNTEAFF. For the CDR3, the DNA is TGTGCCAGCAGCTCAGACCGCGGGGGGAATCTGAACACTGAAGCTTTCTTT. Full variable domain (remainder filled in from reference TRBV13 and TRBJ1-1): AAGVIQSPRHLIKEKRETATLKCYPIPRHDTVYWYQQGPGQDPQFLISFYEKMQSDKGSIPDRFSAQQFSDYHSELNMSSLELGDSALYFCASSSDRGGNLNTEAFFGQGTRLTVV.

The genes are TRBV6-5 and TRBJ1-2; a possible D gene is TRBD1 (6 bases). The CDR3 contains 11 residues. Germline CDR1 MNHEY, CDR2 SVGAGI. The V gene lost 6 bases and the J gene lost 8 bases, with 10 bases spanning the gap. CDR3 sequence (DNA): TGTGCCAGCAGGTCACAGGGAGGCTACACCTTC. It codes for CASRSQGGYTF.

The rearrangement joins TRBV18 to TRBJ1-3, with 7 bases identical to TRBD1. CDR1 KGHSH and CDR2 LQKENI come from the germline V gene. The CDR3 loop spans 16 amino acids. V lost 3 bases and J lost 0; bases outside the gene matches: 5. The CDR3 DNA sequence: TGTGCCAGCTCACCTTCCGCAGGGGGCTCTGGAAACACCATATATTTT. As protein: CASSPSAGGSGNTIYF.

This chain joins TRBV5-1 and TRBJ2-3; D may be TRBD1 (5 bases). CDR1 is SGHRS, CDR2 YFSETQ, per germline. This CDR3 comprises 15 residues. Trimming stripped 1 base from V and 4 bases from J, with 13 bases between. The CDR3 DNA is TGCGCCAGCAGCTTGAGTTTGGAAGGGGCAGATACGCAGTATTTT. It codes for CASSLSLEGADTQYF.

V is TRBV10-3 and J is TRBJ2-7; D may be TRBD2 (5 bases). Trimming left V 2 bases short and J 4 bases short, with 12 bases between. The CDR3 spans 14 residues. Germline V CDR1 and CDR2: ENHRY, SYGVKD. This chain's CDR3 is CAISETELGYEQYF. The CDR3 DNA reads TGTGCCATCAGTGAGACCGAACTAGGGTACGAGCAGTACTTC.

The CDR3, as DNA: TGTGCCAGCAGTAAGGGACCCGGGGAGCAGTACTTC. Its protein is CASSKGPGEQYF. The chain is built from TRBV6-5 and TRBJ2-7; tentatively, D is TRBD1 or TRBD2 (5 bases each). Between the trimmed V and J ends, which lost 5 bases and 7 bases, there was a span of 12 bases. This CDR3 has 12 residues. Germline V CDR1 and CDR2: MNHEY, SVGAGI.

The chain joins TRBV2 to TRBJ2-1; 13 bases agree with TRBD2. Looked up from germline, CDR1 is SNHLY and CDR2 is FYNNEI. The CDR3 contains 15 residues. The junction had 7 bases not matched to a gene; V was cut back by 10 bases and J by 4 bases. The CDR3 loop is CANTGTSGMYNEQFF. CDR3 bases: TGTGCCAACACAGGGACTAGCGGGATGTACAATGAGCAGTTCTTC. Using reference TRBV2 and TRBJ2-1 for the parts outside the CDR3, the full variable domain is EPEVTQTPSHQVTQMGQEVILRCVPISNHLYFYWYRQILGQKVEFLVSFYNNEISEKSEIFDDQFSVERPDGSNFTLKIRSTKLEDSAMYFCANTGTSGMYNEQFFGPGTRLTVL.